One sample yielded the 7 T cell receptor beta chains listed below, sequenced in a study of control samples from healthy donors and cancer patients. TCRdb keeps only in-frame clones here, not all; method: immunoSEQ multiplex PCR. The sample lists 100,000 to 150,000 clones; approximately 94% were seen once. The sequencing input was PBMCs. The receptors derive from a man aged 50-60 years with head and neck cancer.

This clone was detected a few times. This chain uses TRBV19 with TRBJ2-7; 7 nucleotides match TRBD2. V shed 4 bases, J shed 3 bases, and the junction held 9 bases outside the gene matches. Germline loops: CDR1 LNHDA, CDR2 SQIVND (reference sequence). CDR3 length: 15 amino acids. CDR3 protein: CASSNDGGGHYEQYF. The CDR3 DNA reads TGTGCCAGTAGTAACGATGGCGGGGGTCACTACGAGCAGTACTTC.

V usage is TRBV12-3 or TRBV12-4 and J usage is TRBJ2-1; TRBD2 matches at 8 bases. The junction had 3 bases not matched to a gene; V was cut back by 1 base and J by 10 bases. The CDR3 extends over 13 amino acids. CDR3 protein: CASSLGLAGEQFF. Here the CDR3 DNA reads TGTGCCAGCAGTTTAGGGTTAGCGGGGGAGCAGTTCTTC.

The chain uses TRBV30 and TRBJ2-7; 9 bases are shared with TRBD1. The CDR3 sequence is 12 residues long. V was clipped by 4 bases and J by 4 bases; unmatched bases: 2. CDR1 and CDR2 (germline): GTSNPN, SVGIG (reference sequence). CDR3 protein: CAWKDRGYEQYF. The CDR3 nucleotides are TGTGCCTGGAAGGACAGGGGATACGAGCAGTACTTC.

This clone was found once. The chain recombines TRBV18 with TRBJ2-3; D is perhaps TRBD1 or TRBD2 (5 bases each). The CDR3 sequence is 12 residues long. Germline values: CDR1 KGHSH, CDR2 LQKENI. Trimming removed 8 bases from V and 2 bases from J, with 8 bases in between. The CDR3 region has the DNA TGTGCCAGCGGGGGTGCCACAGATACGCAGTATTTT. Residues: CASGGATDTQYF. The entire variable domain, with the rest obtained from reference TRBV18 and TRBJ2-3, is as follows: NAGVMQNPRHLVRRRGQEARLRCSPMKGHSHVYWYRQLPEEGLKFMVYLQKENIIDESGMPKERFSAEFPKEGPSILRIQQVVRGDSAAYFCASGGATDTQYFGPGTRLTVL.

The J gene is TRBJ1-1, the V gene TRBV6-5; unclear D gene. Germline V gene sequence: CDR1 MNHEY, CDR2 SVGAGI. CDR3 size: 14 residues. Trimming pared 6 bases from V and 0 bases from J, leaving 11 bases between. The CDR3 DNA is TGTGCCAGCAGGGGAACTGCAATGAACACTGAAGCTTTCTTT. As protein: CASRGTAMNTEAFF.

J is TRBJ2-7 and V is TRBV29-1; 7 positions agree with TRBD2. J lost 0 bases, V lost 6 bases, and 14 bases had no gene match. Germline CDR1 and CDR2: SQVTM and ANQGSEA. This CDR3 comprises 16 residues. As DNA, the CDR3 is TGCAGCGTCGCTGGGAGGGTGCAGCGAAGCTCCTACGAGCAGTACTTC. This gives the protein CSVAGRVQRSSYEQYF.

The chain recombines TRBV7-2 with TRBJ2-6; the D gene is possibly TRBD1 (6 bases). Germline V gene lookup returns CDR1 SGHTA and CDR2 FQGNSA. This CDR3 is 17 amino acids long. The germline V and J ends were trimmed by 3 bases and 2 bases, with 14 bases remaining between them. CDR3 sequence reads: CASSLYRADAGANVLTF. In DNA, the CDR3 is TGTGCCAGCAGCTTGTACAGGGCAGACGCTGGGGCCAACGTCCTGACTTTC.